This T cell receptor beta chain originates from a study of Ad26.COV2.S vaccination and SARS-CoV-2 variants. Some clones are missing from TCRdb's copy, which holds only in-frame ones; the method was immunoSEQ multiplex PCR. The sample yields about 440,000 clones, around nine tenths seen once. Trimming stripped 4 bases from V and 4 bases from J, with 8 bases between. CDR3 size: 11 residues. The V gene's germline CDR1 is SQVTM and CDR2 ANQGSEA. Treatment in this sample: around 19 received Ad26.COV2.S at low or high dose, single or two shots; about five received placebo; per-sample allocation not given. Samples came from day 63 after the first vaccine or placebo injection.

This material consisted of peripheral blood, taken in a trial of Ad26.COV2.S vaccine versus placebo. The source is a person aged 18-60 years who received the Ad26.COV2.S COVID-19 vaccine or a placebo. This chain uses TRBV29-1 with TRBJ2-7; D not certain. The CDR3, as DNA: TGCAGCGTTGGGAAGGGTTACGAGCAGTACTTC. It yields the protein CSVGKGYEQYF.